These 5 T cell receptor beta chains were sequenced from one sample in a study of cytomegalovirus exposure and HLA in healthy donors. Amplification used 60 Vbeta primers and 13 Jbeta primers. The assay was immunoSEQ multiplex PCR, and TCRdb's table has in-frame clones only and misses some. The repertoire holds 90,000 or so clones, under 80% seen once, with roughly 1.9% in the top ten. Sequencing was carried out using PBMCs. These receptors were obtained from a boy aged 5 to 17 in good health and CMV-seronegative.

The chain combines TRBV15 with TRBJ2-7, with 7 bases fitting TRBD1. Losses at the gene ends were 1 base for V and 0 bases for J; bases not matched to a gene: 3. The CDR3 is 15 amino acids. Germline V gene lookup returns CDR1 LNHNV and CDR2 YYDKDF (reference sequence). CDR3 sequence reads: CATSRVQGPSYEQYF. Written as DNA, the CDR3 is TGTGCCACCAGCAGAGTACAGGGGCCCTCCTACGAGCAGTACTTC. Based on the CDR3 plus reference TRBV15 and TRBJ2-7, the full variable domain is DAMVIQNPRYQVTQFGKPVTLSCSQTLNHNVMYWYQQKSSQAPKLLFHYYDKDFNNEADTPDNFQSRRPNTSFCFLDIRSPGLGDTAMYLCATSRVQGPSYEQYFGPGTRLTVT.

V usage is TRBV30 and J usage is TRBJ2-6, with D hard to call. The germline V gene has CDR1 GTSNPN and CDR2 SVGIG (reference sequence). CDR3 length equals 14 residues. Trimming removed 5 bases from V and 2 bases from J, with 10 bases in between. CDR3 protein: CAWALAPGANVLTF. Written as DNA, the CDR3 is TGTGCCTGGGCTTTAGCCCCTGGGGCCAACGTCCTGACTTTC.

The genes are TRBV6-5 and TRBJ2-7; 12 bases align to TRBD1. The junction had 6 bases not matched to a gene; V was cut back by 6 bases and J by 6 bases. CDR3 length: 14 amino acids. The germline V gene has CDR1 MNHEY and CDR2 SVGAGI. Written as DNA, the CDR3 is TGTGCCAGCAGAGGGGACAGGGGGCTTACCGAGCAGTACTTC. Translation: CASRGDRGLTEQYF.

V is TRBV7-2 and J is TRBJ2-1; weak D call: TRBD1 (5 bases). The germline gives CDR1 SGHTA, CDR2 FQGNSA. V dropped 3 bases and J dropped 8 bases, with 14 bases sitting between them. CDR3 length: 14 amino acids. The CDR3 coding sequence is TGTGCCAGCAGCTTTGGTACAGGCACGTATGAGCAGTTCTTC. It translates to CASSFGTGTYEQFF. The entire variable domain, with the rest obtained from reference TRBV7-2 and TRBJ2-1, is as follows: GAGVSQSPSNKVTEKGKDVELRCDPISGHTALYWYRQSLGQGLEFLIYFQGNSAPDKSGLPSDRFSAERTGGSVSTLTIQRTQQEDSAVYLCASSFGTGTYEQFFGPGTRLTVL.

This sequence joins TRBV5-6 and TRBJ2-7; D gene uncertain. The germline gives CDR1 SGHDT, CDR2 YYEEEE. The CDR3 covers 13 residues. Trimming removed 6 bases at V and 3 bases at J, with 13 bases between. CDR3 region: CASTAARLYEQYF. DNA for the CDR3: TGTGCCAGCACCGCCGCCAGACTCTACGAGCAGTACTTC.